Below, 25 T cell receptor beta chains from the same sample are listed, as sequenced in a study of blood T cell repertoires in COVID-19. TCRdb's table, derived via immunoSEQ multiplex PCR, lists solely in-frame clones and lacks some. The top ten clones hold over 9.5% of a sample with over 75,000 clones, approximately 84% of them seen once. The specimen sequenced was peripheral blood. These TCRs come from a man aged 65 to 79 with acute or convalescent COVID-19.

The chain recombines TRBV6-5 with TRBJ1-6; 9 bases align to TRBD1. Losses at the gene ends were 6 bases for V and 11 bases for J; bases not matched to a gene: 8. The CDR3 spans 14 residues. Germline values: CDR1 MNHEY, CDR2 SVGAGI. The CDR3 coding sequence is TGTGCCAGCAGATCGGACAGGGGACAGACACCCCTCCACTTT. Translated, it gives CASRSDRGQTPLHF.

The gene calls are TRBV2 and TRBJ2-7, with TRBD2 matching 8 bases. The length of the CDR3 is 15 residues. The J segment lost 1 base and the V segment lost 8 bases, leaving 10 bases of the junction unmatched. The germline V gene encodes CDR1 SNHLY and CDR2 FYNNEI. The CDR3 sequence: CASHDAGGASYEQYF. CDR3 DNA sequence: TGTGCCAGCCACGACGCGGGGGGTGCGTCCTACGAGCAGTACTTC.

The CDR3 sequence: CASSRRGSNQPQHF. The CDR3 bases are TGTGCCAGCAGCCGCAGGGGGAGCAATCAGCCCCAGCATTTT. The genes are TRBV2 and TRBJ1-5; TRBD1 matches at 7 bases. Germline CDR1 reads SNHLY; CDR2 reads FYNNEI. Unmatched junction bases numbered 3, after V lost 6 bases and J lost 1 base. The CDR3 spans 14 residues.

The V call is TRBV5-5, the J call TRBJ2-3; 7 bases fit TRBD1. Per germline, CDR1 SGHKS and CDR2 YYEKEE (reference sequence). The CDR3 runs 16 residues. The V gene end was trimmed by 4 bases and the J gene end by 2 bases; junction bases not matched to a gene: 10. The CDR3 DNA is TGTGCCAGCAGCCCCCCACCGACAGGGACCACAGATACGCAGTATTTT. Amino acids: CASSPPPTGTTDTQYF.

The gene calls are TRBV28 and TRBJ2-1; unclear D gene. The CDR3 is 16 amino acids. V lost 6 bases and J lost 0, with 15 bases in between. The germline gives CDR1 MDHEN, CDR2 SYDVKM. The chain's CDR3 is CASSPSATSSYNEQFF. CDR3 nucleotides: TGTGCCAGCAGCCCCTCAGCGACGAGCTCCTACAATGAGCAGTTCTTC.

The CDR3 bases are TGTGCCAGCAGTAGTAGCGGGAGGTTAGGTGAGCAGTTCTTC. It translates to CASSSSGRLGEQFF. The rearrangement uses TRBV6-2 or TRBV6-3 and TRBJ2-1; 10 bases line up with TRBD2. Germline-derived CDR1 and CDR2 are MNHEY and SVGEGT. The CDR3 spans 14 residues. With 5 bases clipped from V and 9 bases from J, the junction kept 7 bases outside the gene matches.

This rearrangement joins TRBV5-5 to TRBJ1-1; D is unresolved. The V end was cut by 1 base, the J end by 8 bases, with 9 bases between. Germline CDR1 reads SGHKS; CDR2 reads YYEKEE (reference sequence). The CDR3 loop spans 12 amino acids. CDR3 nucleotides: TGTGCCAGCAGCTTGATGGAGGTCGAAGCTTTCTTT. It encodes CASSLMEVEAFF.

There are a few counts of this clone. V gene TRBV2 combines with J gene TRBJ2-5; 8 positions match TRBD2. The CDR3 is 15 amino acids. Germline assignment: CDR1 SNHLY and CDR2 FYNNEI. V lost 4 bases and J lost 3; bases outside the gene matches: 7. CDR3 DNA sequence: TGTGCCAGCAGTGTCCGGGGACTAGATGAAGAGACCCAGTACTTC. It is translated as CASSVRGLDEETQYF.

The chain couples TRBV28 to TRBJ1-4, with D uncertain. The CDR3 runs to 13 residues. Germline V gene sequence: CDR1 MDHEN, CDR2 SYDVKM. The germline V and J ends were trimmed by 6 bases and 3 bases, with 8 bases remaining between them. The CDR3 here is CASRHQANEKLFF. The CDR3, as DNA: TGTGCCAGCAGACACCAAGCTAATGAAAAACTGTTTTTT. Using reference TRBV28 and TRBJ1-4 for the parts outside the CDR3, the full variable domain is DVKVTQSSRYLVKRTGEKVFLECVQDMDHENMFWYRQDPGLGLRLIYFSYDVKMKEKGDIPEGYSVSREKKERFSLILESASTNQTSMYLCASRHQANEKLFFGSGTQLSVL.

This chain connects TRBV6-1 to TRBJ1-2; D is ambiguous. Germline V lookup: CDR1 MNHNS, CDR2 SASEGT. V was clipped by 2 bases and J by 4 bases, with 11 bases between them. The CDR3 runs 14 residues. The CDR3 region has the DNA TGTGCCAGCAGTGAATCTTCAGGCCCCTATGGCTACACCTTC. It codes for CASSESSGPYGYTF.

The V gene is TRBV5-1, the J gene TRBJ1-4; weak D call: TRBD1 (5 bases). The CDR3 extends over 15 amino acids. Trimming left V 6 bases short and J 8 bases short, with 20 bases between. The germline CDR1 and CDR2 sequences are SGHRS and YFSETQ. The CDR3 DNA reads as TGCGCCAGCACCCCCGTCGGGGGAATACGCGAAAAACTGTTTTTT. It yields the protein CASTPVGGIREKLFF.

The chain couples TRBV7-6 to TRBJ2-7; D unresolved. The CDR3 consists of 16 residues. CDR1 is SGHVS and CDR2 is FNYEAQ in the germline V gene. The V gene lost 5 bases and the J gene lost 3 bases, with 20 bases spanning the gap. CDR3 sequence: CASSRSRRKADYEQYF. In nucleotides, the CDR3 is TGTGCCAGCAGCCGATCCAGACGGAAGGCGGACTACGAGCAGTACTTC.

The V gene is TRBV30, the J gene TRBJ1-5; 8 nucleotides agree with TRBD1. Trimming took 2 bases from V and 7 from J; bases not matched to a gene: 4. CDR3 size: 13 residues. Looked up from germline, CDR1 is GTSNPN and CDR2 is SVGIG (reference sequence). This CDR3 is CAWSLGQGQPQHF. The CDR3, as DNA: TGTGCCTGGAGTCTCGGACAGGGCCAGCCCCAGCATTTT.

The rearrangement joins TRBV7-3 to TRBJ2-7; D possibly corresponds to TRBD2 (6 bases). This CDR3 region has 12 residues. The germline V gene encodes CDR1 SGHTA and CDR2 FQGTGA. V was trimmed by 1 base and J by 6 bases, leaving 7 bases between them. CDR3 nucleotides: TGTGCCAGCAGCTTAATGGGGGGCGAGCAGTACTTC. Translated: CASSLMGGEQYF.

This clone was seen only a few times. The rearrangement uses TRBV29-1 and TRBJ1-2; unclear D gene. Deletions cut 3 bases from V and 8 bases from J, with 10 bases between. Germline lookup yields CDR1 SQVTM and CDR2 ANQGSEA. CDR3 length: 11 amino acids. This CDR3 reads CSVDSQRGYTF. CDR3 DNA sequence: TGCAGCGTTGATAGTCAACGAGGCTACACCTTC.

The rearrangement links TRBV3-1 (or the pseudogene TRBV3-2) to TRBJ2-3; perhaps TRBD1 as D (6 bases). The length of the CDR3 is 15 residues. Trimming removed 2 bases from V and 1 base from J, with 10 bases in between. Germline CDR1 LGHDT, CDR2 YNNKEL (reference sequence). The CDR3 coding sequence is TGTGCCAGCAGCCAATATGGGGGCCGCACAGATACGCAGTATTTT. This translates into CASSQYGGRTDTQYF.

The genes are TRBV6-5 and TRBJ2-1; a weak D match, TRBD1 (6 bases). CDR1 is MNHEY and CDR2 is SVGAGI in the germline V gene. The CDR3 is 15 amino acids. Trimming stripped 8 bases from V and 2 bases from J, with 16 bases between. The CDR3 sequence: CASRLTGHTYNEQFF. The CDR3 region has the DNA TGTGCCAGCCGACTAACGGGACACACCTACAATGAGCAGTTCTTC.

This chain links TRBV14 with TRBJ1-1; D remains unclear. CDR1 is SGHDN, CDR2 FVKESK, per germline. This CDR3 is 16 amino acids long. Trimming took off 0 bases at V and 3 bases at J, with 14 bases between the two ends. As DNA, the CDR3 is TGTGCCAGCAGCCAAGAATTGTCAGGCGGGGACACTGAAGCTTTCTTT. Protein product: CASSQELSGGDTEAFF.

The V call is TRBV6-6, the J call TRBJ1-6; TRBD1 aligns across 11 bases. V was pared by 5 bases and J by 10 bases, with 4 bases of the junction left unmatched. The CDR3 runs 14 residues. CDR1 is MNHNY and CDR2 is SVGAGI in the germline V gene (reference sequence). The CDR3 is CASSPGQGGSPLHF. The CDR3 DNA reads TGTGCCAGCAGTCCGGGACAGGGGGGCTCACCCCTCCACTTT.

This clone was detected many times. This chain links TRBV6-5 with TRBJ2-7, with 9 bases matching TRBD1. CDR1 MNHEY and CDR2 SVGAGI come from the germline V gene. CDR3 length: 14 amino acids. J lost 7 bases, V lost 6 bases, and 10 bases had no gene match. The CDR3 is CASRATGGSGEQYF. CDR3 nucleotide sequence: TGTGCCAGCAGGGCGACAGGGGGGTCTGGGGAGCAGTACTTC.

The chain uses TRBV6-5 and TRBJ2-2, with D tentatively TRBD2 (6 bases). The CDR3 runs 16 residues. Germline-derived CDR1 and CDR2 are MNHEY and SVGAGI. Trimming shortened V by 4 bases and J by 1 base, and 13 bases separated the two germline ends. The DNA for the CDR3 is TGTGCCAGCAGTTCCCCGGCGGGGCTGAACACCGGGGAGCTGTTTTTT. Amino acids: CASSSPAGLNTGELFF.

This clone was observed a single time. The chain joins TRBV11-2 to TRBJ2-7; 8 bases are shared with TRBD2. With V trimmed by 4 bases and J by 3 bases, 5 bases remained unmatched. CDR1 is SGHAT and CDR2 is FQNNGV in the germline V gene. This CDR3 is 14 amino acids long. The CDR3 region has the DNA TGTGCCAGCAGCTACAGCGGGAGACGCTACGAGCAGTACTTC. Translation gives CASSYSGRRYEQYF.

This rearrangement joins TRBV7-2 to TRBJ2-7; no firm D call. Deletions cut 5 bases from V and 3 bases from J, with 20 bases between. This CDR3 is built from 16 residues. Germline CDR1 SGHTA, CDR2 FQGNSA. The CDR3 DNA sequence: TGTGCCAGCAGCCCAACCTTAGGCCTCGGCGGCTACGAGCAGTACTTC. Translated: CASSPTLGLGGYEQYF. The full variable domain, its missing parts supplied by reference TRBV7-2 and TRBJ2-7, is GAGVSQSPSNKVTEKGKDVELRCDPISGHTALYWYRQSLGQGLEFLIYFQGNSAPDKSGLPSDRFSAERTGGSVSTLTIQRTQQEDSAVYLCASSPTLGLGGYEQYFGPGTRLTVT.

This chain uses TRBV28 with TRBJ1-5; TRBD1 matches 7 bases. The CDR3 sequence is 15 residues long. Germline V gene lookup returns CDR1 MDHEN and CDR2 SYDVKM. Trimming at V came to 5 bases and at J to 2 bases, leaving 6 bases not matched to a gene. The DNA of the CDR3 is TGTGCCAGCAGTCCCGCCGGACAGGGCAATCAGCCCCAGCATTTT. This codes for CASSPAGQGNQPQHF.

This clone turned up a few times. The V call is TRBV6-1, the J call TRBJ1-5, with 8 positions matching TRBD1. The trim removed 2 bases at V and 6 bases at J, leaving 3 bases unmatched. The CDR3 totals 14 residues. Germline CDR1 MNHNS, CDR2 SASEGT. CDR3 amino acids: CASSESGGGQPQHF. The CDR3 DNA reads as TGTGCCAGCAGTGAATCAGGGGGCGGTCAGCCCCAGCATTTT.